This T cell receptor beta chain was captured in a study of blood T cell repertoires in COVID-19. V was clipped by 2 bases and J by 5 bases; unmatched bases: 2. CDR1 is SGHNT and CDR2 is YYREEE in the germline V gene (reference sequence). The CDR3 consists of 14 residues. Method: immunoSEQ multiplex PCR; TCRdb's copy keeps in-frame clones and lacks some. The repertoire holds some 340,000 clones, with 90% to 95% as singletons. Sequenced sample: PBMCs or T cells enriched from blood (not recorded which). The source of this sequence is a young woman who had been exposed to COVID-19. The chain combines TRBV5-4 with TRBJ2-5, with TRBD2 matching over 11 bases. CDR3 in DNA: TGTGCCAGCAGCTTCCTAGCGGGGGGTGAGACCCAGTACTTC. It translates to CASSFLAGGETQYF.